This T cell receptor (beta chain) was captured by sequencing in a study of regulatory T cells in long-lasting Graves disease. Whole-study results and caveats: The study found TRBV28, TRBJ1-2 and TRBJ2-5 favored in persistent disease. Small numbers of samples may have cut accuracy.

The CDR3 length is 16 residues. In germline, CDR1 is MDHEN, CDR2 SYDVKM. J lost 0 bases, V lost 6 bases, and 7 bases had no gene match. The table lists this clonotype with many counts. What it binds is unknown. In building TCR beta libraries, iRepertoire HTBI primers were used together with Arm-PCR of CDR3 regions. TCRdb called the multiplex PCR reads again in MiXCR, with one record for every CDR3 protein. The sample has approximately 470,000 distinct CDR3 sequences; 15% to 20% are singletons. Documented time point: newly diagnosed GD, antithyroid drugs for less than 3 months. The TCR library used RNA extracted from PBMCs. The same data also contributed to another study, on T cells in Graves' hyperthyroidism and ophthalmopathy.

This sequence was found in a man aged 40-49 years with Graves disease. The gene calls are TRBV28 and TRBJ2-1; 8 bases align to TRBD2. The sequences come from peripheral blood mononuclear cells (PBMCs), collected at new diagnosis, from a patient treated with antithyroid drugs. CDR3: CASSRLALSSYNEQFF. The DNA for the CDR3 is TGTGCCAGCAGCAGACTAGCGTTAAGCTCCTACAATGAGCAGTTCTTC. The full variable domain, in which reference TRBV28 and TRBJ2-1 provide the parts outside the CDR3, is DVKVTQSSRYLVKRTGEKVFLECVQDMDHENMFWYRQDPGLGLRLIYFSYDVKMKEKGDIPEGYSVSREKKERFSLILESASTNQTSMYLCASSRLALSSYNEQFFGPGTRLTVL.